These 7 T cell receptor beta chains share one sample of origin, sequenced in a study of identifying expanded T cells in peripheral blood. Generated by immunoSEQ multiplex PCR, the TCRdb table keeps only in-frame clones and is missing some. The sample carries around 94,000 clones, roughly 84% recorded once. The sample was blood. The receptor source for this set is a person aged 18 to 70 in good health.

J is TRBJ1-1 and V is TRBV6-1; the D is unclear. The CDR3 totals 13 residues. V shed 2 bases and J shed 10 bases, with 14 bases lying between them. The germline gives CDR1 MNHNS, CDR2 SASEGT. CDR3 DNA sequence: TGTGCCAGCAGTGAATTGGTGACAAGCCCAGCTTTCTTT. Its translation: CASSELVTSPAFF.

With respect to this clone: A read error may produce the germline difference seen at one junction end. The chain is built from TRBV4-3 and TRBJ1-2; 8 bases match TRBD1. The CDR3 spans 16 residues. Germline-derived CDR1 and CDR2 are LGHNA and YSLEER. The CDR3 DNA sequence: TGCGCCAGCAGTCAAGCGGCCAGGGGGCTTAGCTATGGCTACACCTTC. Protein: CASSQAARGLSYGYTF.

V gene TRBV7-2 combines with J gene TRBJ2-7; D tentatively reads TRBD1 or TRBD2 (5 bases each). The CDR3 runs to 15 residues. Trimming removed 1 base from V and 3 bases from J, with 13 bases in between. In germline, CDR1 is SGHTA, CDR2 FQGNSA. The CDR3 spells CASSLVRDRLYEQYF. DNA of the CDR3: TGTGCCAGCAGCTTAGTAAGGGACCGCCTCTACGAGCAGTACTTC.

The chain carries TRBV6-6 and TRBJ1-1, with a tentative D call TRBD1 (5 bases). Germline V lookup: CDR1 MNHNY, CDR2 SVGAGI (reference sequence). The CDR3 spans 15 residues. The V end was cut by 0 bases, the J end by 5 bases, with 13 bases between. The CDR3 region has the DNA TGTGCCAGCAGTTACTCGGGGTGGGGGGAGACTGAAGCTTTCTTT. It encodes CASSYSGWGETEAFF.

Of note for this clone: This sample also contains other DNA sequences that code for the same CDR3. This chain joins TRBV5-4 and TRBJ2-5; 11 bases line up with TRBD1. V trimming: 0 bases; J trimming: 2 bases; junction bases outside the gene matches: 3. This CDR3 has 16 residues. From germline, CDR1 is SGHNT and CDR2 YYREEE (reference sequence). The CDR3 nucleotides read TGTGCCAGCAGCTTGGGAGGGGACAGGGGGCAAGAGACCCAGTACTTC. Protein: CASSLGGDRGQETQYF.

V usage is TRBV6-4 and J usage is TRBJ1-4, with 8 bases identical to TRBD1. V shed 3 bases and J 5 bases; nucleotides not matched to a gene: 11. Per the germline V gene, CDR1 is MRHNA and CDR2 is SNTAGT. This CDR3 is built from 17 residues. The CDR3 is CASSEEVETGVNEKLFF. The CDR3 DNA sequence: TGTGCCAGCAGTGAAGAAGTGGAGACAGGGGTAAATGAAAAACTGTTTTTT.

The V and J genes are TRBV25-1 and TRBJ2-2; D is unclear. Germline lookup yields CDR1 MGHDK and CDR2 SYGVNS. CDR3 length: 16 amino acids. The ends were cut back, 0 bases at V and 5 bases at J, with 13 bases in the middle. The CDR3 here is CASSEYWRQETGELFF. CDR3 in DNA: TGTGCCAGCAGTGAATATTGGCGGCAGGAGACCGGGGAGCTGTTTTTT. The full variable domain, its missing parts supplied by reference TRBV25-1 and TRBJ2-2, is EADIYQTPRYLVIGTGKKITLECSQTMGHDKMYWYQQDPGMELHLIHYSYGVNSTEKGDLSSESTVSRIRTEHFPLTLESARPSHTSQYLCASSEYWRQETGELFFGEGSRLTVL.